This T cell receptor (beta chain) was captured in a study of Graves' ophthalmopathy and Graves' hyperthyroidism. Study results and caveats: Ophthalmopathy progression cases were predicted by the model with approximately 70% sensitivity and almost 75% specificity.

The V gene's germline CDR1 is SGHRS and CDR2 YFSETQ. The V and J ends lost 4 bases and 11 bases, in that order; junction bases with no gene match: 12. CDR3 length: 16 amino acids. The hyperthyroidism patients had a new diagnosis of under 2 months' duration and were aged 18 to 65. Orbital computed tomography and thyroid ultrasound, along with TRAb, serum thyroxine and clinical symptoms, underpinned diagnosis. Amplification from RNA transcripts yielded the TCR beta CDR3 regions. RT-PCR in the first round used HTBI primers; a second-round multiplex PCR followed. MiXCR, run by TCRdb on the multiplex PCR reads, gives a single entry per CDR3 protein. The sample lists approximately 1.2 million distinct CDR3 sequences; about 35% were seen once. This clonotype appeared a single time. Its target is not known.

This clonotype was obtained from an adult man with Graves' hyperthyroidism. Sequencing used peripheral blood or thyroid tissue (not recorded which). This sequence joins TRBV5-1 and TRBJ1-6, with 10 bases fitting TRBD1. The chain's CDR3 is CASSQGQGSGGAPLHF. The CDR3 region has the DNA TGCGCCAGCAGCCAGGGACAGGGGAGCGGCGGTGCACCCCTCCACTTT.